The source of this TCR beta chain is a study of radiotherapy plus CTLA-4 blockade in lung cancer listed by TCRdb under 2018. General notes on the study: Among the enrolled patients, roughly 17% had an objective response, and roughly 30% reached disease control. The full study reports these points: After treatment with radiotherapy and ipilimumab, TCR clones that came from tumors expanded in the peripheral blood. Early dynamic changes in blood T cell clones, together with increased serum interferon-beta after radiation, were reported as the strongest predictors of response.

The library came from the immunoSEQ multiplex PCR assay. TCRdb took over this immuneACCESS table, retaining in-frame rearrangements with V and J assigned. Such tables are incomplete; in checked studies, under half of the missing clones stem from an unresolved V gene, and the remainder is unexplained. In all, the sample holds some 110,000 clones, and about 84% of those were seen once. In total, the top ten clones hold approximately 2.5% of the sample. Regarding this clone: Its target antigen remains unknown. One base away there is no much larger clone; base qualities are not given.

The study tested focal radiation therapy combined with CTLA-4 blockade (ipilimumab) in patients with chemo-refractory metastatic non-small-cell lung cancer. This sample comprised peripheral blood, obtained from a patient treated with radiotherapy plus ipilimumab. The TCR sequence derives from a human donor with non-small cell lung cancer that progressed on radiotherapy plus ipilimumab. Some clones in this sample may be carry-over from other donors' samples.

CDR3 sequence: CASSPPGNKETQYF. The DNA is TGTGCCAGCTCACCACCGGGAAATAAAGAGACCCAGTACTTC. The V and J segments used are TRBV18 and TRBJ2-5; no confident D gene assignment can be made. There are 14 amino acids in the CDR3, from cysteine to phenylalanine inclusive. The only DNA kept is the CDR3, 42 bases in frame from the first base. The germline V gene sets CDR1 to KGHSH and CDR2 to LQKENI. V and J lose 0 bases and 3 bases, and a span of 8 bases separates them.